The 27 T cell receptor beta chains presented below share a single source sample, sequenced in a study of cytomegalovirus exposure and HLA in healthy donors. The primer mix had 60 Vbeta and 13 Jbeta primers. Measured with immunoSEQ multiplex PCR; TCRdb has only the in-frame clones, and not every one. The repertoire holds about 130,000 clones, with less than 85% as singletons. The sequenced sample was PBMCs. These receptors were collected from a female donor in good health and CMV-seronegative.

This clone was counted a few times. The chain employs TRBV2 and TRBJ2-1, with D tentatively TRBD2 (7 bases). This CDR3 comprises 15 residues. Germline values: CDR1 SNHLY, CDR2 FYNNEI. Trimming removed 0 bases at V and 5 bases at J, with 11 bases between. CDR3 DNA sequence: TGTGCCAGCAGTGAAGCCAGGGAGGGGGACAATGAGCAGTTCTTC. As protein: CASSEAREGDNEQFF.

The rearrangement uses TRBV7-3 and TRBJ2-5; D not resolved. V lost 3 bases to trimming and J lost 4 bases, with 9 bases between them. Germline lookup yields CDR1 SGHTA and CDR2 FQGTGA. The CDR3 sequence is 13 residues long. CDR3 residues: CASSFGALETQYF. The CDR3 region has the DNA TGTGCCAGCAGCTTCGGAGCTTTAGAGACCCAGTACTTC.

J is TRBJ2-5 and V is TRBV14; the match to TRBD1 covers 8 bases. J was trimmed by 6 bases and V by 2 bases; bases with no gene match: 2. The CDR3 totals 13 residues. Per germline, CDR1 SGHDN and CDR2 FVKESK. The CDR3 DNA sequence: TGTGCCAGCAGCCAATGGGACAGGCAGACCCAGTACTTC. Translated: CASSQWDRQTQYF.

Notes on this clone: Other nucleotide sequences from this sample produce the same CDR3. As DNA, the CDR3 is TGTGCCAGCAGTTTGATTAGCCACTGGATGAATGAGCAGTTCTTC. Encoded protein: CASSLISHWMNEQFF. The genes are TRBV7-9 and TRBJ2-1; D gene ambiguous. This CDR3 is built from 15 residues. The V and J ends lost 6 bases and 7 bases respectively, with 19 bases between them. Germline CDR1 and CDR2: SEHNR and FQNEAQ (reference sequence).

Note on this clone: The identical CDR3 is also encoded by other nucleotide sequences in the sample. V gene TRBV5-1 combines with J gene TRBJ2-7, with 10 bases that match TRBD1. The CDR3 covers 14 residues. The germline V gene encodes CDR1 SGHRS and CDR2 YFSETQ. Trimming took 0 bases from V and 3 from J; bases not matched to a gene: 0. Here the CDR3 reads CASSLGDRGYEQYF. CDR3 DNA sequence: TGCGCCAGCAGCTTGGGGGACAGGGGCTACGAGCAGTACTTC.

J is TRBJ2-2 and V is TRBV7-9; TRBD2 agrees at 13 bases. The CDR3 has 17 amino acids. The J segment lost 3 bases and the V segment lost 4 bases, leaving 5 bases of the junction unmatched. Germline V lookup: CDR1 SEHNR, CDR2 FQNEAQ (reference sequence). The CDR3 DNA sequence: TGTGCCAGCAGCTACGGACTAGCGGGGGCCTACACCGGGGAGCTGTTTTTT. Residues: CASSYGLAGAYTGELFF.

The rearrangement uses TRBV7-3 and TRBJ1-1, with D maybe TRBD1 (6 bases). Trimming pared 5 bases from V and 4 bases from J, leaving 17 bases between. The CDR3 runs to 15 residues. Germline assignment: CDR1 SGHTA and CDR2 FQGTGA. DNA for the CDR3: TGTGCCAGCAGCCAGGGGAGGGTTCGGGGCACTGAAGCTTTCTTT. It encodes CASSQGRVRGTEAFF.

There are a few counts of this clone. The V call is TRBV11-2, the J call TRBJ2-7; 7 positions agree with TRBD1. The CDR3 runs 14 residues. Trimming cost V 5 bases and J 2 bases; bases outside gene matches: 6. Germline CDR1 SGHAT, CDR2 FQNNGV. CDR3 in amino acids: CASSPRTGAYEQYF. The CDR3 DNA reads as TGTGCCAGCAGCCCGCGAACAGGGGCCTACGAGCAGTACTTC.

The CDR3 here is CASSQLAGGLNEQYF. The CDR3 DNA follows: TGTGCCAGCAGCCAACTAGCGGGGGGGCTCAACGAGCAGTACTTC. This chain links TRBV4-2 with TRBJ2-7; TRBD2 matches 12 bases. The junction had 4 bases not matched to a gene; V was cut back by 2 bases and J by 5 bases. Germline values: CDR1 LGHNA, CDR2 YNFKEQ. CDR3 size: 15 residues.

The chain is built from TRBV6-1 and TRBJ2-5, with 8 bases lining up with TRBD1. The J call is uncertain, as TRBJ2-7 better fits the DNA end. The CDR3 is 15 residues long. Germline lookup yields CDR1 MNHNS and CDR2 SASEGT. CDR3 nucleotide sequence: TGTGCCAGCAGTGATCAGGGGGCTCTTTCCTACGAGCAGTACTTC. This translates into CASSDQGALSYEQYF.

There are a few counts of this clone. The chain uses TRBV14 and TRBJ1-1, with D hard to call. The CDR3 is 13 amino acids. Looked up from germline, CDR1 is SGHDN and CDR2 is FVKESK. The V and J ends lost 0 bases and 5 bases respectively, with 7 bases between them. The CDR3, as DNA: TGTGCCAGCAGCCAAGAGAGGGTTACTGAAGCTTTCTTT. This gives the protein CASSQERVTEAFF.

The J gene is TRBJ2-3, the V gene TRBV18; 9 bases agree with TRBD1. The germline gives CDR1 KGHSH, CDR2 LQKENI. This CDR3 contains 16 residues. J gave up 1 base and V 1 base, and 3 bases lay outside the gene matches. In nucleotides, the CDR3 is TGTGCCAGCTCACCACGACAGGGGGGAGGCACAGATACGCAGTATTTT. Its translation: CASSPRQGGGTDTQYF.

The V gene is TRBV30, the J gene TRBJ2-7; maybe TRBD2 (6 bases). CDR1 GTSNPN and CDR2 SVGIG come from the germline V gene (reference sequence). Trimming shortened V by 3 bases and J by 2 bases, and 11 bases separated the two germline ends. CDR3 length: 13 amino acids. CDR3 bases: TGTGCCTGGAGGGGAGGCACACCCTACGAGCAGTACTTC. Protein: CAWRGGTPYEQYF.

In its sample, this clone was seen once. The rearrangement links TRBV2 to TRBJ2-1, with D unresolved. Germline V gene data show CDR1 as SNHLY and CDR2 as FYNNEI. This CDR3 is built from 12 residues. V was trimmed by 5 bases and J by 4 bases, leaving 6 bases between them. CDR3 bases: TGTGCCAGCAGTCCTAGTTACAATGAGCAGTTCTTC. Its protein product is CASSPSYNEQFF.

The CDR3 sequence is CASSENSGASEQYF. The DNA for the CDR3 is TGTGCCAGCAGTGAAAACTCGGGAGCAAGCGAGCAGTACTTC. The chain joins TRBV2 to TRBJ2-7; the D gene is possibly TRBD2 (6 bases). Germline CDR1 reads SNHLY; CDR2 reads FYNNEI. V lost 2 bases and J lost 6, with 14 bases in between. The CDR3 has 14 residues.

The rearrangement links TRBV2 to TRBJ2-1; D remains ambiguous. The CDR3 extends over 12 amino acids. V lost 7 bases to trimming and J lost 10 bases, with 14 bases between them. Germline V gene data show CDR1 as SNHLY and CDR2 as FYNNEI. CDR3 in DNA: TGTGCCAGCACCAGAACCGCCGGGGAGCAGTTCTTC. It is translated as CASTRTAGEQFF.

V and J are TRBV7-9 and TRBJ1-6; the D is unclear. This CDR3 is 16 amino acids long. Trimming cost V 1 base and J 5 bases, with 12 bases left between them. The germline V gene encodes CDR1 SEHNR and CDR2 FQNEAQ (reference sequence). Here the CDR3 reads CASSLEVGGNNSPLHF. DNA of the CDR3: TGTGCCAGCAGCTTAGAGGTTGGCGGAAATAATTCACCCCTCCACTTT.

The V call is TRBV25-1, the J call TRBJ2-7; 8 nucleotides line up with TRBD2. This CDR3 spans 15 amino acids. V shed 3 bases and J 2 bases; nucleotides not matched to a gene: 6. The V gene's germline CDR1 is MGHDK and CDR2 SYGVNS. CDR3 loop: CASSDSSGLTYEQYF. CDR3 sequence (DNA): TGTGCCAGCAGTGATTCTAGCGGGCTAACCTACGAGCAGTACTTC.

The CDR3 region is CASSKDRGSYNEQFF. DNA of the CDR3: TGTGCCAGCAGCAAGGACAGGGGGTCCTACAATGAGCAGTTCTTC. The gene calls are TRBV6-1 and TRBJ2-1; TRBD1 aligns across 10 bases. Germline V lookup: CDR1 MNHNS, CDR2 SASEGT. J lost 1 base, V lost 6 bases, and 3 bases had no gene match. This CDR3 is 15 amino acids long.

The CDR3 nucleotides are TGCGCCAGCAGCTTGGCCCGGACAGGGCTTGCCTACGAGCAGTACTTC. It is translated as CASSLARTGLAYEQYF. This chain joins TRBV5-1 and TRBJ2-7; TRBD1 matches 8 bases. V lost 0 bases to trimming and J lost 2 bases; unmatched junction nucleotides: 7. The CDR3 length is 16 residues. CDR1 and CDR2 (germline): SGHRS, YFSETQ. Full variable domain (remainder filled in from reference TRBV5-1 and TRBJ2-7): KAGVTQTPRYLIKTRGQQVTLSCSPISGHRSVSWYQQTPGQGLQFLFEYFSETQRNKGNFPGRFSGRQFSNSRSEMNVSTLELGDSALYLCASSLARTGLAYEQYFGPGTRLTVT.

The V and J genes are TRBV7-5 and TRBJ1-6. TRBV7-5 is marked as a pseudogene. CDR3 size: 15 residues. The CDR3 protein is CARSLGLSYNSPLHF. Written as DNA, the CDR3 is TGTGCCAGAAGCTTAGGACTCTCCTATAATTCACCCCTCCACTTT.

The chain recombines TRBV5-6 with TRBJ2-2; D not certain. This CDR3 is 18 amino acids long. Germline lookup yields CDR1 SGHDT and CDR2 YYEEEE. Trimming shortened V by 0 bases and J by 1 base, and 16 bases separated the two germline ends. CDR3 amino acids: CASSLVAVVTKNTGELFF. The CDR3 DNA reads TGTGCCAGCAGCTTGGTTGCGGTCGTCACCAAGAACACCGGGGAGCTGTTTTTT.

As regards this clone: The conserved phenylalanine or tryptophan is not found at the CDR3 terminus, so this likely reflects a read error. The limits of the CDR3 on the DNA are not certain, so only TCRdb's listed CDR3 is given. The CDR3 sequence: CASSLSLAVPYTV. The rearrangement uses TRBV7-9 and TRBJ2-3; the table assigns TRBD2, which was not confirmed against the DNA. The CDR3 totals 13 residues, both ends included. Germline V CDR1 and CDR2: SEHNR, FQNEAQ (reference sequence).

This sequence joins TRBV7-6 and TRBJ1-4; perhaps TRBD1 as D (5 bases). CDR1 and CDR2 from the germline V gene are SGHVS and FNYEAQ. The CDR3 sequence is 13 residues long. Trimming took 0 bases from V and 11 from J, leaving 10 bases between them. The CDR3 reads CASSLANGGKLFF. CDR3 bases: TGTGCCAGCAGCTTAGCGAACGGGGGGAAACTGTTTTTT.

The gene calls are TRBV5-1 and TRBJ1-1; 8 bases map to TRBD1. The CDR3 totals 16 residues. CDR1 and CDR2 (germline): SGHRS, YFSETQ. V dropped 0 bases and J dropped 4; count of bases not matched to a gene: 8. The DNA for the CDR3 is TGCGCCAGCAGCTTGGGGCCCCTAACAGGGGGCACTGAAGCTTTCTTT. It codes for CASSLGPLTGGTEAFF.

The chain couples TRBV20-1 to TRBJ2-7; D is unclear. V was pared by 6 bases and J by 3 bases, with 6 bases between. CDR3 size: 10 residues. The germline V gene encodes CDR1 DFQATT and CDR2 SNEGSKA (reference sequence). The CDR3 DNA reads TGCAGTGCCGAGAACTACGAGCAGTACTTC. Amino acid sequence: CSAENYEQYF.

The chain carries TRBV30 and TRBJ1-1; perhaps TRBD1 as D (5 bases). Germline V lookup: CDR1 GTSNPN, CDR2 SVGIG (reference sequence). Trimming cost V 4 bases and J 0 bases, with 12 bases left between them. The CDR3 has 14 amino acids. The CDR3 region is CAWTRQLMNTEAFF. The CDR3 nucleotides read TGTGCCTGGACTAGACAGCTCATGAACACTGAAGCTTTCTTT.